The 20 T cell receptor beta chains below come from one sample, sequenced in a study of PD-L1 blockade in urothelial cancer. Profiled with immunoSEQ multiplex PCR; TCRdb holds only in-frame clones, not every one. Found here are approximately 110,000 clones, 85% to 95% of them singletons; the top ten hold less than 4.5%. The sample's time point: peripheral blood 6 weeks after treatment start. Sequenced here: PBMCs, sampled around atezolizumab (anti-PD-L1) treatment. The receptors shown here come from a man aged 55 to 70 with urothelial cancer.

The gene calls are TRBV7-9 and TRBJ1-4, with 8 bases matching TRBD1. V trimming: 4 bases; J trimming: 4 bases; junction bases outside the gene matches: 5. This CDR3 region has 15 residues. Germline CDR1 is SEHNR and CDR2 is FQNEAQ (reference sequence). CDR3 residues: CASSSQGASNEKLFF. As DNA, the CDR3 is TGTGCCAGCAGCTCTCAGGGGGCTAGTAATGAAAAACTGTTTTTT.

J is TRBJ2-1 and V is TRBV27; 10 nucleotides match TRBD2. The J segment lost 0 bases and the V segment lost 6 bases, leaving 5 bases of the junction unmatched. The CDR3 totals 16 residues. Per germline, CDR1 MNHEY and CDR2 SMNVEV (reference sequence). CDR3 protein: CASRRTSGNSYNEQFF. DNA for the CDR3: TGTGCCAGCAGGCGGACTAGCGGAAACTCCTACAATGAGCAGTTCTTC.

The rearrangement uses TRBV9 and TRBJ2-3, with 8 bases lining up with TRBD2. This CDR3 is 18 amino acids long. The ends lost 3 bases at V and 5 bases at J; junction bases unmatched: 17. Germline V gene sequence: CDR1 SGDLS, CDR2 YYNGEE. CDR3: CASSGGLMAGGRGDTQYF. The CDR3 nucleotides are TGTGCCAGCAGCGGTGGGTTGATGGCGGGGGGCCGGGGAGATACGCAGTATTTT.

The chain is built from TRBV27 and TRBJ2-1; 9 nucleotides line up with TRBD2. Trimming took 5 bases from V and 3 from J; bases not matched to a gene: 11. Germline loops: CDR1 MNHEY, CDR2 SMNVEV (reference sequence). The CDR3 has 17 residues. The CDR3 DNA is TGTGCCAGCAGTCAGAAATTAGCGGGAGTTCTCTACAATGAGCAGTTCTTC. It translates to CASSQKLAGVLYNEQFF.

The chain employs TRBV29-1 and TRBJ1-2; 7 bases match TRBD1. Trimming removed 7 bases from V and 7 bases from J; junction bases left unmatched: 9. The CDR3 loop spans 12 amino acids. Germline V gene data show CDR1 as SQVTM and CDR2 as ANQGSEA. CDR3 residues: CSGRQGIGGYTF. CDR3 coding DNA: TGCAGCGGGAGACAGGGAATTGGTGGCTACACCTTC.

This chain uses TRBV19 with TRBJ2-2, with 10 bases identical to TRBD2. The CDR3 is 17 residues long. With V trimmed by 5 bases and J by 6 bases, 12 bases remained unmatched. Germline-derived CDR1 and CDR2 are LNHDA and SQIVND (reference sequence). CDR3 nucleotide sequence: TGTGCCAGTAGTTGGACTAGCGGTCAATCCCGGGCCGGGGAGCTGTTTTTT. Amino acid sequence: CASSWTSGQSRAGELFF. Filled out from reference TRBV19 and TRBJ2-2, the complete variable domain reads DGGITQSPKYLFRKEGQNVTLSCEQNLNHDAMYWYRQDPGQGLRLIYYSQIVNDFQKGDIAEGYSVSREKKESFPLTVTSAQKNPTAFYLCASSWTSGQSRAGELFFGEGSRLTVL.

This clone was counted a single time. CDR3 DNA sequence: TGCGCCAGCAGCCTGGGGACTAGCGGGCCGACGTACAATGAGCAGTTCTTC. It translates to CASSLGTSGPTYNEQFF. This chain uses TRBV5-1 with TRBJ2-1; 12 positions agree with TRBD2. Germline lookup yields CDR1 SGHRS and CDR2 YFSETQ. Germline trimming cut 4 bases from V and 4 bases from J; bases unmatched to any gene: 9. The length of the CDR3 is 17 residues.

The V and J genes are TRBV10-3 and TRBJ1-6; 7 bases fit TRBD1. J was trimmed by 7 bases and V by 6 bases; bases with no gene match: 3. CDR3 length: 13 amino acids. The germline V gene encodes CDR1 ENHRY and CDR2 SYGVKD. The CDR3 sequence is CAIRGTENSPLHF. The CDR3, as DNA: TGTGCCATCAGGGGGACAGAAAATTCACCCCTCCACTTT.

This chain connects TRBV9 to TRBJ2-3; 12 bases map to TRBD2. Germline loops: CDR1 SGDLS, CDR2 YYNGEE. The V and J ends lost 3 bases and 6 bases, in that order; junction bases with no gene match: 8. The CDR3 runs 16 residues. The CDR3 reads CASSASSGTSGDTQYF. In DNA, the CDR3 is TGTGCCAGCAGCGCGTCAAGTGGGACTAGCGGGGATACGCAGTATTTT.

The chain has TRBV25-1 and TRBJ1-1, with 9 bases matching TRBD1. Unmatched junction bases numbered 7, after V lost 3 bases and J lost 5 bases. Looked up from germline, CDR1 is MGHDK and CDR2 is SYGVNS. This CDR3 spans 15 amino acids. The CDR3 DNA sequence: TGTGCCAGCAGTGACCCTCGACAGGGGGGGACTGAAGCTTTCTTT. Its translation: CASSDPRQGGTEAFF.

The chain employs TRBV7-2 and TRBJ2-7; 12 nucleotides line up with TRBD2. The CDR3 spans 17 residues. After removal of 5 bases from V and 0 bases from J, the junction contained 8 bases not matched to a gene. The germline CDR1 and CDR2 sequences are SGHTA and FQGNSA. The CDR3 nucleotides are TGTGCCAGCAGCCGCGCGACTAGCGGGAGCTTCTCCTACGAGCAGTACTTC. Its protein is CASSRATSGSFSYEQYF.

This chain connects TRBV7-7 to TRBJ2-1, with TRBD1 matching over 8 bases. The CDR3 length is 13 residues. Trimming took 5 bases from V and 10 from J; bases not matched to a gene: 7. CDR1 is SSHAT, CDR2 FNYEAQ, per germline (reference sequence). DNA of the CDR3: TGTGCCAGCAGCCCGGACAGGGCTGAAGAGCAGTTCTTC. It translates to CASSPDRAEEQFF.

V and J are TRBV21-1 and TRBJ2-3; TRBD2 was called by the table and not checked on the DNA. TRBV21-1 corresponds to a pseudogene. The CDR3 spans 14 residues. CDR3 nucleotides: TGTGCCAGCAGCATAAGCGGAAGCACAGATACGCAGTATTTT. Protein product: CASSISGSTDTQYF.

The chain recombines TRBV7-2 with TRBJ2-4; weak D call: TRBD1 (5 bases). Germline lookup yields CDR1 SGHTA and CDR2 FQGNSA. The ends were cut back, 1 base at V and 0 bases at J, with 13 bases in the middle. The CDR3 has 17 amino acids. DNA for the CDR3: TGTGCCAGCAGCTTAGATTCAGGGCTCCTAGCCAAAAACATTCAGTACTTC. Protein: CASSLDSGLLAKNIQYF.

The CDR3 sequence: CASRGDSSNQPQHF. The CDR3 nucleotides are TGTGCCAGCAGGGGGGACAGTAGCAATCAGCCCCAGCATTTT. The rearrangement joins TRBV2 to TRBJ1-5; TRBD1 matches at 7 bases. Germline V gene data show CDR1 as SNHLY and CDR2 as FYNNEI. Unmatched junction bases numbered 2, after V lost 6 bases and J lost 0 bases. The CDR3 covers 14 residues. The variable domain in full, completed from reference TRBV2 and TRBJ1-5, reads EPEVTQTPSHQVTQMGQEVILRCVPISNHLYFYWYRQILGQKVEFLVSFYNNEISEKSEIFDDQFSVERPDGSNFTLKIRSTKLEDSAMYFCASRGDSSNQPQHFGDGTRLSIL.

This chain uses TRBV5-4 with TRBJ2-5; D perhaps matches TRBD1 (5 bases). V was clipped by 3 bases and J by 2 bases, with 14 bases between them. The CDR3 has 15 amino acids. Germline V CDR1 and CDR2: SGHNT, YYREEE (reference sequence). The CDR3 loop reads CASSSHTQGQETQYF. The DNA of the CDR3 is TGTGCCAGCAGCTCTCACACCCAGGGTCAAGAGACCCAGTACTTC.

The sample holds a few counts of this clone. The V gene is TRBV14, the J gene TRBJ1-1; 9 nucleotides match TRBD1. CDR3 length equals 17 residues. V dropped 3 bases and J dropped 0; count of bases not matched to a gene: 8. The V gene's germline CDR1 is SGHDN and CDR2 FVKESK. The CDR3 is CASSQGHTGGLNTEAFF. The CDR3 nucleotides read TGTGCCAGCAGCCAGGGCCATACAGGGGGCTTGAACACTGAAGCTTTCTTT.

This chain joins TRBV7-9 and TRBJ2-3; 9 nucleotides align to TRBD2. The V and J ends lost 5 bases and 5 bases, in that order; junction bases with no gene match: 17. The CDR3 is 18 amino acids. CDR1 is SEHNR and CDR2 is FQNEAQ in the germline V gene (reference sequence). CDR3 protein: CASSPASGLAGYEDTQYF. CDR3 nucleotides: TGTGCCAGCAGCCCTGCCTCGGGGCTAGCGGGGTATGAAGATACGCAGTATTTT.

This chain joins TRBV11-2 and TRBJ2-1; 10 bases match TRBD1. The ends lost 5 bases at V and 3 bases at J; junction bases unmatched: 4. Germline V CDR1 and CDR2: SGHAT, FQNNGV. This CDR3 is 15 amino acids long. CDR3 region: CASSTGTGVYNEQFF. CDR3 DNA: TGTGCCAGCAGCACCGGGACAGGGGTCTACAATGAGCAGTTCTTC.

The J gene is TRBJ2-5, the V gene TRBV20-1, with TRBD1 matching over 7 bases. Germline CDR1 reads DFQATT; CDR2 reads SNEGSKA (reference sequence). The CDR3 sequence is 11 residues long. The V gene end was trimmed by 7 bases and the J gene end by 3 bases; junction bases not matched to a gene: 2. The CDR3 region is CSVDRKETQYF. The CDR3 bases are TGCAGTGTGGACAGGAAAGAGACCCAGTACTTC.